This TCR beta chain was observed in a study of persistence of HIV-infected CD4 T cells. With 0 bases clipped from V and 2 bases from J, the junction kept 9 bases outside the gene matches. This CDR3 has 17 residues. Germline V gene sequence: CDR1 SGHKS, CDR2 YYEKEE (reference sequence). Comment on this clone: The antigen is undetermined.

Sequencing used immunoSEQ version 4 in survey mode. Assay: immunoSEQ multiplex PCR; the TCRdb copy retains only in-frame clones and omits some. The sample includes just under 65,000 clones, about 69% of them seen just once. The stimulus was an HIV-1 Gag 15-mer peptide pool, 0.9 to 1 ug/peptide/mL. Memory cells lacking CD40L and CD69 with high CD45RO were sorted. The specimen was CD4+ T cells sorted from PBMCs after approximately 20-hour stimulation, collected from a patient who received antiretroviral therapy. The receptor comes from an adult man with HIV who was CMV-seropositive. The V and J genes are TRBV5-5 and TRBJ2-7; 9 nucleotides line up with TRBD1. The CDR3 here is CASSLADPRDRAYEQYF. CDR3 DNA sequence: TGTGCCAGCAGCTTGGCGGATCCTCGGGACAGGGCCTACGAGCAGTACTTC.